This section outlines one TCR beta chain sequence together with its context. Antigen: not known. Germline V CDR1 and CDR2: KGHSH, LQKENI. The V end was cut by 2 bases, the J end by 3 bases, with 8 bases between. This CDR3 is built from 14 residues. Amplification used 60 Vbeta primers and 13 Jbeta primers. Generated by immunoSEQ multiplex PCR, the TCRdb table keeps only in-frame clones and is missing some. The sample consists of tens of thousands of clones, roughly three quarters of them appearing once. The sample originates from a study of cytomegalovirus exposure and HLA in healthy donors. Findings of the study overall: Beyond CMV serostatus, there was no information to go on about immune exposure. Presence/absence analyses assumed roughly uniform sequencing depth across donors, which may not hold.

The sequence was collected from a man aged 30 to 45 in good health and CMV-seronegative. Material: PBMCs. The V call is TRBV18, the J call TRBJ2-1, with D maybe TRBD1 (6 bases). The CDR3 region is CASSPKGGYNEQFF. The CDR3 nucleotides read TGTGCCAGCTCACCAAAAGGGGGCTACAATGAGCAGTTCTTC.